This T cell receptor (beta chain) was obtained from a study of spatial heterogeneity in lung cancer. Germline V gene sequence: CDR1 MNHEY, CDR2 SVGAGI. V shed 0 bases, J shed 5 bases, and the junction held 3 bases outside the gene matches. The CDR3 totals 16 residues. Many counts were recorded for this clonotype. Its antigen remains unknown. In a library made to pick up alpha chains, this beta chain is a stray read with a size that means little. Overall study results and limits: Expanded intratumoral alpha and beta TCR counts tracked tumor mutation counts.

Using its own MiXCR run on the 5' RACE reads, TCRdb lists one record per CDR3 protein. Of some 4,000 distinct CDR3 sequences listed, approximately 7.2% are singletons. Time point denoted: sample taken at primary tumor resection. The donor group consisted of around 70 patients who had untreated, early-stage non-small cell lung cancer. Extraction of whole RNA from tumor, nontumor lung or frozen PBMC preceded unsorted sequencing. The TCR originated in a male donor with early-stage non-small cell lung cancer. Specimen: lung tumor tissue, collected at surgery. The chain joins TRBV6-5 to TRBJ2-1, with TRBD2 matching 11 bases. As DNA, the CDR3 is TGTGCCAGCAGTTACTCGCTAGCGGGGGGAAACAATGAGCAGTTCTTC. Translated, it gives CASSYSLAGGNNEQFF.